The 32 T cell receptor beta chains given below trace back to one sample, sequenced in a study of chemoradiotherapy in HPV16-positive cancers. The method was immunoSEQ multiplex PCR; TCRdb's version includes in-frame clones alone and lacks a portion of them. Counted here are roughly 14,000 clones, approximately 90% occurring once; the ten biggest clones make up less than 3%. The input for sequencing was blood, taken from a patient who underwent chemoradiotherapy. These receptors came from a human donor with HPV-associated anogenital cancer.

The V gene is TRBV9, the J gene TRBJ2-5; 11 nucleotides align to TRBD2. There are 15 residues in the CDR3. Trimming took 2 bases from V and 5 from J; bases not matched to a gene: 5. The V gene's germline CDR1 is SGDLS and CDR2 YYNGEE. CDR3 sequence: CASSVTSGALETQYF. CDR3 nucleotide sequence: TGTGCCAGCAGCGTGACTAGCGGGGCTTTGGAGACCCAGTACTTC.

The chain employs TRBV5-4 and TRBJ1-3; tentatively, D is TRBD1 (6 bases). CDR3 size: 18 residues. V was pared by 2 bases and J by 0 bases, with 18 bases between. The germline gives CDR1 SGHNT, CDR2 YYREEE (reference sequence). CDR3 sequence (DNA): TGTGCCAGCAGCTTTCATCGGTCTCAGACAGGCTCTGGAAACACCATATATTTT. Translated, it gives CASSFHRSQTGSGNTIYF.

In nucleotides, the CDR3 is TGTGCCAGCAGCCTTCAGGGAGGAGGTACTGAAGCTTTCTTT. Translated: CASSLQGGGTEAFF. This sequence joins TRBV5-6 and TRBJ1-1, with a weak D call TRBD1 (5 bases). Per the germline V gene, CDR1 is SGHDT and CDR2 is YYEEEE. The CDR3 is made up of 14 amino acids. Trimming removed 4 bases at V and 5 bases at J, with 15 bases between. Combining the CDR3 with reference TRBV5-6 and TRBJ1-1 gives the whole variable domain DAGVTQSPTHLIKTRGQQVTLRCSPKSGHDTVSWYQQALGQGPQFIFQYYEEEERQRGNFPDRFSGHQFPNYSSELNVNALLLGDSALYLCASSLQGGGTEAFFGQGTRLTVV.

CDR3: CASSSQGYGFNSPLHF. CDR3 in DNA: TGTGCCAGCAGCTCCCAGGGATATGGTTTTAATTCACCCCTCCACTTT. The chain joins TRBV14 to TRBJ1-6; tentatively, D is TRBD1 (5 bases). The CDR3 has 16 amino acids. Looked up from germline, CDR1 is SGHDN and CDR2 is FVKESK. Trimming took 5 bases from V and 6 from J, leaving 17 bases between them.

The rearrangement links TRBV5-1 to TRBJ2-1, with D hard to call. Trimming left V 0 bases short and J 1 base short, with 11 bases between. This CDR3 comprises 16 residues. Germline V gene data show CDR1 as SGHRS and CDR2 as YFSETQ. The DNA for the CDR3 is TGCGCCAGCAGCTTGGAGGCGTCCGGGTCCTACAATGAGCAGTTCTTC. Translation: CASSLEASGSYNEQFF.

The rearrangement joins TRBV27 to TRBJ1-6; maybe TRBD1 (6 bases). V lost 0 bases to trimming and J lost 8 bases, with 17 bases between them. CDR1 is MNHEY and CDR2 is SMNVEV in the germline V gene (reference sequence). The CDR3 loop spans 17 amino acids. As DNA, the CDR3 is TGTGCCAGCAGTTTATCGAGGGGGAGGTCGAGGGATTCACCCCTCCACTTT. This gives the protein CASSLSRGRSRDSPLHF.

This sequence joins TRBV4-2 and TRBJ1-6, with D unclear. Trimming removed 0 bases from V and 13 bases from J, with 16 bases in between. The CDR3 contains 15 residues. Looked up from germline, CDR1 is LGHNA and CDR2 is YNFKEQ. For the CDR3, the DNA is TGTGCCAGCAGCCAAGATCTTAGCGGGCGATTCCCCCTCCACTTT. Encoded protein: CASSQDLSGRFPLHF.

The genes are TRBV19 and TRBJ1-6; tentative D call: TRBD1 (5 bases). CDR3 length equals 14 residues. Germline CDR1 and CDR2: LNHDA and SQIVND (reference sequence). Trimming stripped 3 bases from V and 7 bases from J, with 10 bases between. CDR3 protein: CASSIDSQNSPLHF. CDR3 DNA: TGTGCCAGTAGTATTGACAGTCAAAATTCACCCCTCCACTTT.

V and J are TRBV2 and TRBJ2-1; 10 bases fit TRBD1. V shed 10 bases, J shed 4 bases, and the junction held 4 bases outside the gene matches. This CDR3 contains 13 residues. Germline CDR1 reads SNHLY; CDR2 reads FYNNEI. DNA of the CDR3: TGTGCCACTCGGGACAGGGGATACAATGAGCAGTTCTTC. Amino acids: CATRDRGYNEQFF.

This rearrangement joins TRBV6-5 to TRBJ1-2; D is possibly TRBD1 (6 bases). V lost 6 bases and J 4 bases, leaving 12 bases between the germline ends. The germline gives CDR1 MNHEY, CDR2 SVGAGI. CDR3 length equals 13 residues. The CDR3 reads CASRIGQFYGYTF. In nucleotides, the CDR3 is TGTGCCAGCAGAATTGGACAGTTCTATGGCTACACCTTC.

The CDR3 nucleotides read TGTGCCAGTAAGGAACAGGGCCATCAGCCCCAGCATTTT. Its translation: CASKEQGHQPQHF. This rearrangement joins TRBV19 to TRBJ1-5; D is possibly TRBD1 (6 bases). Trimming pared 7 bases from V and 5 bases from J, leaving 12 bases between. Germline V gene sequence: CDR1 LNHDA, CDR2 SQIVND (reference sequence). This CDR3 is 13 amino acids long.

This sequence joins TRBV9 and TRBJ1-3, with TRBD1 as a possible D gene (6 bases). In germline, CDR1 is SGDLS, CDR2 YYNGEE. The CDR3 totals 17 residues. Trimming cost V 3 bases and J 1 base, with 17 bases left between them. The CDR3 protein is CASSEGGGVGSGNTIYF. The CDR3, as DNA: TGTGCCAGCAGCGAGGGGGGTGGGGTTGGATCTGGAAACACCATATATTTT.

The CDR3 sequence is CASSPPGLTYEQYF. CDR3 DNA sequence: TGTGCCAGCTCACCACCAGGGCTTACCTACGAGCAGTACTTC. The V call is TRBV18, the J call TRBJ2-7; no reliable D call. Germline CDR1 and CDR2: KGHSH and LQKENI. The CDR3 sequence is 14 residues long. The V end lost 0 bases, the J end lost 2 bases, and 8 bases lay between the germline ends.

The chain carries TRBV5-1 and TRBJ2-3, with a possible D match to TRBD2 (6 bases). CDR3 length: 15 residues. V was shortened by 7 bases and J by 2 bases, with 17 bases between the two germline ends. Per germline, CDR1 SGHRS and CDR2 YFSETQ. In DNA form, the CDR3 reads TGCGCCAGCCGGCTCGGGGGTGTGAACACAGATACGCAGTATTTT. Residues: CASRLGGVNTDTQYF.

This clone has just one count. V gene TRBV9 combines with J gene TRBJ1-1; TRBD1 might be the D (5 bases). CDR1 and CDR2 from the germline V gene are SGDLS and YYNGEE. The CDR3 runs 16 residues. With 0 bases removed from V and 11 bases from J, the gap between germline ends came to 23 bases. The DNA for the CDR3 is TGTGCCAGCAGCGTAGCCCCCACCAGGGTAGCGCGAGGTGCTTTCTTT. Translated: CASSVAPTRVARGAFF.

The CDR3 protein is CASSLAAGVYYGYTF. CDR3 bases: TGCGCCAGCAGCTTGGCGGCAGGGGTTTACTATGGCTACACCTTC. V and J are TRBV5-1 and TRBJ1-2; TRBD1 might be the D (6 bases). The CDR3 loop spans 15 amino acids. CDR1 is SGHRS, CDR2 YFSETQ, per germline. The ends were cut back, 0 bases at V and 3 bases at J, with 12 bases in the middle.

This chain connects TRBV27 to TRBJ1-2; 9 nucleotides line up with TRBD1. V was pared by 3 bases and J by 8 bases, with 4 bases of the junction left unmatched. Germline V lookup: CDR1 MNHEY, CDR2 SMNVEV (reference sequence). This CDR3 comprises 13 residues. CDR3 DNA: TGTGCCAGCAGTTTTGGGACAGGGATCGGCTACACCTTC. It specifies CASSFGTGIGYTF.

This sequence joins TRBV7-2 and TRBJ1-2, with a tentative D call TRBD1 (6 bases). The CDR3 extends over 13 amino acids. V lost 5 bases to trimming and J lost 4 bases, with 11 bases between them. The germline V gene has CDR1 SGHTA and CDR2 FQGNSA. DNA for the CDR3: TGTGCCAGCAGCCCATGGACAGCCTATGGCTACACCTTC. This sequence encodes CASSPWTAYGYTF.

V gene TRBV5-1 combines with J gene TRBJ2-1; the match to TRBD2 covers 8 bases. The germline V gene encodes CDR1 SGHRS and CDR2 YFSETQ. The CDR3 spans 16 residues. Unmatched junction bases numbered 6, after V lost 0 bases and J lost 4 bases. DNA of the CDR3: TGCGCCAGCAGCTTGGCCGGGGGGGCATCTTACAATGAGCAGTTCTTC. Protein product: CASSLAGGASYNEQFF.

This chain joins TRBV10-1 and TRBJ2-7, with D perhaps matching TRBD1 or TRBD2 (6 bases each). The V end was cut by 3 bases, the J end by 2 bases, with 8 bases between. The length of the CDR3 is 13 residues. Germline V CDR1 and CDR2: WNHNN, SYGVQD (reference sequence). The CDR3 loop is CASSERGAYEQYF. DNA of the CDR3: TGCGCCAGCAGTGAAAGGGGGGCCTACGAGCAGTACTTC.

The chain employs TRBV5-4 and TRBJ1-2; 7 bases map to TRBD1. The V segment lost 0 bases and the J segment 8 bases; nucleotides outside the gene matches: 10. CDR1 is SGHNT and CDR2 is YYREEE in the germline V gene (reference sequence). This CDR3 has 15 residues. CDR3 in DNA: TGTGCCAGCAGCTTGGGGGGACAGCAGGAGCAGGGCTACACCTTC. Amino acid sequence: CASSLGGQQEQGYTF. Based on the CDR3 plus reference TRBV5-4 and TRBJ1-2, the full variable domain is ETGVTQSPTHLIKTRGQQVTLRCSSQSGHNTVSWYQQALGQGPQFIFQYYREEENGRGNFPPRFSGLQFPNYSSELNVNALELDDSALYLCASSLGGQQEQGYTFGSGTRLTVV.

The J gene is TRBJ2-1, the V gene TRBV7-2; D might be TRBD1 (6 bases). The CDR3 spans 17 residues. Germline V gene sequence: CDR1 SGHTA, CDR2 FQGNSA. The V end was cut by 9 bases, the J end by 7 bases, with 28 bases between. CDR3 residues: CASPKSQLHRESNEQFF. The CDR3 bases are TGTGCCAGTCCTAAGAGCCAGCTGCACAGGGAGAGTAATGAGCAGTTCTTC.

The gene calls are TRBV5-6 and TRBJ1-3, with D tentatively TRBD1 (5 bases). Germline CDR1 and CDR2: SGHDT and YYEEEE. This CDR3 is 16 amino acids long. Trimming left V 4 bases short and J 6 bases short, with 20 bases between. Here the CDR3 reads CASSGGWVFSKNTIYF. The CDR3 DNA reads TGTGCCAGCAGCGGGGGGTGGGTTTTTAGCAAAAACACCATATATTTT.

This chain uses TRBV30 with TRBJ1-6, with D unclear. The CDR3 runs to 12 residues. Germline V CDR1 and CDR2: GTSNPN, SVGIG (reference sequence). V was clipped by 6 bases and J by 10 bases, with 13 bases between them. The CDR3 loop is CACLGGGSPLHF. In DNA form, the CDR3 reads TGTGCCTGCCTTGGAGGCGGGTCACCCCTCCACTTT.

The chain employs TRBV30 and TRBJ1-2; 9 bases map to TRBD1. The V and J ends lost 2 bases and 3 bases, in that order; junction bases with no gene match: 7. The germline gives CDR1 GTSNPN, CDR2 SVGIG (reference sequence). There are 15 residues in the CDR3. CDR3 sequence: CAWSLGRTGDYGYTF. The CDR3 DNA reads TGTGCCTGGAGTCTAGGGAGGACAGGGGACTATGGCTACACCTTC.

The chain uses TRBV4-1 and TRBJ1-5, with D possibly being TRBD1 (5 bases). The CDR3 loop spans 15 amino acids. V gave up 4 bases and J gave up 0 bases, with 10 bases separating them. Germline assignment: CDR1 MGHRA and CDR2 YSYEKL. The CDR3 nucleotides are TGCGCCAGCAGCCCTCAGGGCCCTAGCAATCAGCCCCAGCATTTT. Protein: CASSPQGPSNQPQHF.

This clone was detected once. V and J are TRBV5-1 and TRBJ2-7, with 7 bases that match TRBD1. CDR1 and CDR2 from the germline V gene are SGHRS and YFSETQ. The V gene end was trimmed by 4 bases and the J gene end by 2 bases; junction bases not matched to a gene: 9. This CDR3 region has 15 residues. CDR3 protein: CASSPFGTAAYEQYF. The CDR3 bases are TGCGCCAGCAGCCCGTTTGGGACAGCAGCCTACGAGCAGTACTTC.

The chain joins TRBV4-1 to TRBJ2-1, with a possible D match to TRBD2 (6 bases). The germline V and J ends were trimmed by 2 bases and 7 bases, with 27 bases remaining between them. This CDR3 is 19 amino acids long. The V gene's germline CDR1 is MGHRA and CDR2 YSYEKL. The CDR3 DNA reads TGCGCCAGCAGCCAAAGAGATGGGATGTGGGGGGAGGTTCGAAATGAGCAGTTCTTC. Encoded protein: CASSQRDGMWGEVRNEQFF.

V gene TRBV7-3 combines with J gene TRBJ2-7; 12 nucleotides line up with TRBD1. Germline CDR1 and CDR2: SGHTA and FQGTGA. This CDR3 has 15 amino acids. V lost 5 bases, J lost 3 bases, and 5 bases stayed unmatched. For the CDR3, the DNA is TGTGCCAGCAGCCCGGGGACAGGGGGCGTCTACGAGCAGTACTTC. It yields the protein CASSPGTGGVYEQYF.

The chain combines TRBV29-1 with TRBJ1-1; no definite D call. This CDR3 has 12 amino acids. Germline V CDR1 and CDR2: SQVTM, ANQGSEA. V was trimmed by 3 bases and J by 9 bases, leaving 14 bases between them. CDR3 region: CSVERPPRQAFF. The CDR3 nucleotides are TGCAGCGTTGAGAGGCCCCCACGCCAAGCTTTCTTT.

The rearrangement joins TRBV10-3 to TRBJ1-1; D not resolved. This CDR3 spans 12 amino acids. Trimming took 1 base from V and 11 from J, leaving 11 bases between them. CDR1 is ENHRY and CDR2 is SYGVKD in the germline V gene. CDR3 bases: TGTGCCATCAGTGAGTTTCGTAATCAGGCTTTCTTT. Protein sequence: CAISEFRNQAFF.

The CDR3 DNA follows: TGTGCCAGCAGCTTGGAAGGGATCGGTAGAACTAATGAAAAACTGTTTTTT. This encodes CASSLEGIGRTNEKLFF. The chain is built from TRBV5-6 and TRBJ1-4; D remains ambiguous. Deletions cut 0 bases from V and 1 base from J, with 13 bases between. CDR1 SGHDT and CDR2 YYEEEE come from the germline V gene. The length of the CDR3 is 17 residues.